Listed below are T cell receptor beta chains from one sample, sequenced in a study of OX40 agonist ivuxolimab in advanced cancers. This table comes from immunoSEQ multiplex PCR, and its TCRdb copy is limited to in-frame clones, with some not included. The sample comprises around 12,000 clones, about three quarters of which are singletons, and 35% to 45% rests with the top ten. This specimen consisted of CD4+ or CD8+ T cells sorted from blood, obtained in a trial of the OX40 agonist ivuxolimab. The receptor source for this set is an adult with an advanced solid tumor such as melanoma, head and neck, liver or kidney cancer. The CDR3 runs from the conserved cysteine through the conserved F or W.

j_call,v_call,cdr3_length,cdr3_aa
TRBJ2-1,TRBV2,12,CASTGGSNEQFF
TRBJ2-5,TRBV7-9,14,CASSLVRSQETQYF
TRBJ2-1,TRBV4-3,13,CASSQDRAGEQFF
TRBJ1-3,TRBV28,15,CASRAWGPGGNTIYF
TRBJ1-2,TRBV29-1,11,CSVGTGLLRAF
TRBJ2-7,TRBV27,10,CASSKYEQYF
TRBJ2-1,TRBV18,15,CASSPPSGRDNEQFF
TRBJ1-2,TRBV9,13,CASSGLDWDGYTF
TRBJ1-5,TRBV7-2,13,CASSLTDHQPQHF
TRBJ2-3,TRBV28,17,CASSSLLTSGGTDTQYF
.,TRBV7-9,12,CASSRESYEQYF
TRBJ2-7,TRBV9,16,CASSVASAGGPNEQYF
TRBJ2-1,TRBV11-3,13,CASSLDWGLGQFF
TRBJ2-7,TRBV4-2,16,CASSQEPSGTSYEQYF
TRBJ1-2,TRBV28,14,CASSFVGPGYGYTF
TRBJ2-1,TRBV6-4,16,CASSDSTGLYINEQFF
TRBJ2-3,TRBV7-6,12,CASNYPGDTQYF
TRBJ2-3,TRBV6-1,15,CASRQPGLGTDTQYF
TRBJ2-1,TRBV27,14,CASSTSGSYNEQFF
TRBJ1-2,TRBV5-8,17,CASSFAFRGLDIYGYTF
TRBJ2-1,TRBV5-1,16,CASSLAGLAGYNEQFF
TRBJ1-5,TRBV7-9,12,CASSLGYQPQHF
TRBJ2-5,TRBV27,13,CASSLGGRGTQYF
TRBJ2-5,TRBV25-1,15,CASSAVQGAGETQYF
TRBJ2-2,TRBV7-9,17,CASSLLPRGTAFGGLFF
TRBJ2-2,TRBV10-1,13,CASSLGEAGELFF
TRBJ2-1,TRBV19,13,CASTAGWGYEQFF
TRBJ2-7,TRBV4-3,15,CASSQGRDVTYEQYF
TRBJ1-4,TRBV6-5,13,CASSYTSGGKLFF
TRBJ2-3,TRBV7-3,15,CASSSDAGGTDTQYF
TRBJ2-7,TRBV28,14,CASSFGQSTYEQYF
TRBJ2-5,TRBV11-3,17,CASSLDGVRGLQETQYF
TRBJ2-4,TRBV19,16,CASSIPADRGDDIQYF
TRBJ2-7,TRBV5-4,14,CASSLWDRAYEQYF
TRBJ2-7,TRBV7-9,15,CASSPPTWSSYEQYF
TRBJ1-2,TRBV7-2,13,CASSGRIDYGYTF
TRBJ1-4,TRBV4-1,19,CASSQDWGTGDFLGEKLFF
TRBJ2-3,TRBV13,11,CASSFTDTQYF
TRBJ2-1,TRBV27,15,CASNLPGQGSNEQFF
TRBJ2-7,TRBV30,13,CAWSGQGTYEQYF
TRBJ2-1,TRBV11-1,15,CASSPTSGSYNEQFF
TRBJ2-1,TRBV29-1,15,CSPLGGLSSYNEQFF
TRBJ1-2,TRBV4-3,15,CASSQEIQGNYGYTF
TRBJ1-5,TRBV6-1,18,CASSELGTGFPNKQPQHF
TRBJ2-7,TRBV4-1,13,CASSPSDDYEQYF
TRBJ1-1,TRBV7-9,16,CASSSYPSQMNTEAFF
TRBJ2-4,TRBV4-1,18,CASSQATQGALAKNIQYF